This T cell receptor beta chain is from a study of T cells after yellow fever vaccination. This clonotype occurred a few times. Its antigen is undetermined. Study-level points and caveats: The CD4 compartment and the CD8 compartment contained a small share of clonotypes in common. Abundant bulk-population clonotypes could contaminate the FACS-sorted repertoires.

The V end lost 2 bases, the J end lost 3 bases, and 15 bases lay between the germline ends. The CDR3 runs to 16 residues. Germline V lookup: CDR1 SGHKS, CDR2 YYEKEE (reference sequence). Universal primer sites and UMIs were introduced during 5'RACE template-switching synthesis of TCR cDNA. TCRdb redid the calling of the 5' RACE reads with MiXCR, one entry per CDR3 protein. This sample has over 300,000 distinct CDR3 sequences; approximately 7% occur once, and the top ten carry roughly a sixth. This TCR was sampled from a man between 18 and 29 years old who received the YFV17D yellow fever vaccine. The specimen was PBMCs, collected roughly 46 days after the first yellow fever vaccination. This chain connects TRBV5-5 to TRBJ1-5; D possibly corresponds to TRBD1 (6 bases). CDR3 in amino acids: CASSLHEDSLNQPQHF. DNA for the CDR3: TGTGCCAGCAGCTTACATGAGGACAGCCTCAATCAGCCCCAGCATTTT.